The clone carrying this T cell receptor (gamma chain) was counted only a few times. Its target is unknown. Sequences come from RNA converted to cDNA by reverse transcription. Pooled V-gene forward primers with one constant-region reverse primer generated the CDR3 amplicons by multiplex PCR. TCRdb fed the multiplex PCR reads into CATT to redo clone calling. The sample holds 25,000 to 35,000 gamma-chain clones, around 18% seen once. The sample is drawn from a study of Vδ1+ human thymocytes. General study points: Highly polyclonal TRG and TRD repertoires with Gaussian CDR3 length distributions appeared in thymus. Unlike peripheral blood Vdelta1+ controls, thymic delta-chain sequences included 20% to 25% Vdelta2 and few Vdelta3.

After alphabeta T cell depletion, CD3+ Vdelta1+ Vdelta2- thymocytes were sorted. Germline V gene lookup returns CDR1 VINAFY and CDR2 YDVSNSKD. This CDR3 has 16 amino acids. J was trimmed by 3 bases and V by 3 bases; bases with no gene match: 10. The chain couples TRGV5 to TRGJP2. This TCR was recovered from a boy in the first two years of life who had congenital heart surgery. Sequencing input: Vdelta1+ gamma-delta thymocytes from the thymus. Specified subset: FACS-sorted CD3+ TCRalphabeta- TCRVdelta1+ TCRVdelta2- thymocytes. CDR3: CATWDGRYGSDWIKTF. CDR3 nucleotides: TGTGCCACCTGGGACGGGCGGTACGGTAGTGATTGGATCAAGACGTTT.